This T cell receptor beta chain comes out of a study of blood T cell repertoires in COVID-19. Study-level information: PBMCs, B-cell-depleted T cells, or T cells provided the cDNA or gDNA that made up the material.

Authors' analysis steps: Reference gene primer amplification in the assay estimated nucleated cell counts. Assay: immunoSEQ multiplex PCR; the TCRdb copy retains only in-frame clones and omits some. V, J and clone size are those of that table, while D and trimming were read from the DNA. This sample has under 100,000 clones, with about 88% found just once. Trimming cost V 4 bases and J 0 bases, with 19 bases left between them. There are 18 residues in the CDR3. The germline CDR1 and CDR2 sequences are LGHDT and YNNKEL (reference sequence). This sequence originates from a middle-aged man with acute or convalescent COVID-19. This chain uses TRBV3-1 (or the pseudogene TRBV3-2) with TRBJ1-5, with D tentatively TRBD1 (5 bases). Sequenced material: peripheral blood. The CDR3 loop is CASSPTQRFRDSNQPQHF. CDR3 sequence (DNA): TGTGCCAGCAGCCCAACCCAAAGGTTCAGGGATAGCAATCAGCCCCAGCATTTT.